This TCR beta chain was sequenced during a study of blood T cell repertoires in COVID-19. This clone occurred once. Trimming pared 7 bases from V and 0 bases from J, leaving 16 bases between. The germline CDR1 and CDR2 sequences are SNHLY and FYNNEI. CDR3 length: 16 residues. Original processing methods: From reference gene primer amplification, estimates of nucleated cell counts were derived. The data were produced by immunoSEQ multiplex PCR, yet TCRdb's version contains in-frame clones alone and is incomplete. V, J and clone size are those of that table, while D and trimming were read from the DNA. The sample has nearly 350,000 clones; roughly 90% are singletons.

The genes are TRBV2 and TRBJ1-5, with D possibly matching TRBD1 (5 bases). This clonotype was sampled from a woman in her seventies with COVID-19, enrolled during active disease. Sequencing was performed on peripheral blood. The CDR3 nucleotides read TGTGCCAGCACACAGGACACCGATTATAGCAATCAGCCCCAGCATTTT. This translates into CASTQDTDYSNQPQHF.